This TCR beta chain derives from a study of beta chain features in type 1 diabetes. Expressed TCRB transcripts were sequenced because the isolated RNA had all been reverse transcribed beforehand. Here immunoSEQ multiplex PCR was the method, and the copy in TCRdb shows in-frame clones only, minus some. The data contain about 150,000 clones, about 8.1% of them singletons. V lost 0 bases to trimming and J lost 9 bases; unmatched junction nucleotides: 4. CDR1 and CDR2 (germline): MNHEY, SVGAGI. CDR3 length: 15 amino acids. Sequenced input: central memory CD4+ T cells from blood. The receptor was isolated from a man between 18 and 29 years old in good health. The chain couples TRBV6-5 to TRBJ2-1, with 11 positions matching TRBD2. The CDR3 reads CASSYSGSGRGEQFF. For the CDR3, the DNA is TGTGCCAGCAGTTACTCGGGTAGCGGGAGGGGTGAGCAGTTCTTC.